Listed here is a single T cell receptor beta chain. This specimen belongs to a study of blood T cell repertoires in COVID-19. Clones were sequenced by immunoSEQ multiplex PCR, and TCRdb holds only the in-frame ones, with some missing. The sample records tens of thousands of clones, around 86% being singletons. Per germline, CDR1 MNHNS and CDR2 SASEGT. V lost 3 bases to trimming and J lost 4 bases, with 12 bases between them. This CDR3 contains 14 residues. Source material: peripheral blood. The receptor comes from a man aged 70 or older with acute or convalescent COVID-19. The chain uses TRBV6-1 and TRBJ1-2; the D gene is possibly TRBD1 (5 bases). This CDR3 is CASSEGGRTYGYTF. CDR3 DNA sequence: TGTGCCAGCAGTGAGGGGGGACGGACCTATGGCTACACCTTC.